Described below is a single TCR beta chain sequence and its context. Authors' analysis steps: The assay estimated nucleated cells by amplifying reference gene primers. Clones were sequenced by immunoSEQ multiplex PCR, and TCRdb holds only the in-frame ones, with some missing. Clonal size and the V and J genes are those of that table, whereas D and trimming came from the DNA. Of 650,000 to 800,000 clones in the sample, about 87% were seen once. The data stem from a study of blood T cell repertoires in COVID-19. Study context: Samples taken during acute and convalescent COVID-19 were collected in the United States, Italy and Spain. PBMCs, B-cell-depleted T cells, or T cells provided the cDNA or gDNA that made up the material.

This CDR3 has 13 amino acids. With 3 bases removed from V and 11 bases from J, the gap between germline ends came to 16 bases. The germline gives CDR1 SGHAT, CDR2 FQNNGV. Sequencing was performed on peripheral blood. The chain carries TRBV11-2 and TRBJ1-1; a possible D gene is TRBD1 (6 bases). The receptor's source is a woman aged 18-29 years with acute or convalescent COVID-19. The CDR3 nucleotides are TGTGCCAGCAGCTTGGGCGGGGGCCCGGAGGCTTTCTTT. Its protein product is CASSLGGGPEAFF.